This TCR beta chain originates from a study of blood T cells in healthy people across ages. A J-beta primer mix and a sample-barcoded 5' primer were used in a second PCR of roughly 7 to 12 cycles. TCRdb processed the 5' RACE reads anew with MiXCR; each CDR3 protein has one entry. In the table there are under 2,000,000 distinct CDR3 sequences, around 50% of which are singletons. Deletions cut 3 bases from V and 4 bases from J, with 11 bases between. Per the germline V gene, CDR1 is LGHNA and CDR2 is YSLEER. The CDR3 runs to 14 residues. The TCR sequence derives from a woman aged 40 to 50 in good health. The sequenced material came from blood. This rearrangement joins TRBV4-3 to TRBJ2-3, with D unclear. This CDR3 is CASSHHVQADTQYF. Written as DNA, the CDR3 is TGCGCCAGCAGCCATCATGTCCAGGCAGATACGCAGTATTTT.